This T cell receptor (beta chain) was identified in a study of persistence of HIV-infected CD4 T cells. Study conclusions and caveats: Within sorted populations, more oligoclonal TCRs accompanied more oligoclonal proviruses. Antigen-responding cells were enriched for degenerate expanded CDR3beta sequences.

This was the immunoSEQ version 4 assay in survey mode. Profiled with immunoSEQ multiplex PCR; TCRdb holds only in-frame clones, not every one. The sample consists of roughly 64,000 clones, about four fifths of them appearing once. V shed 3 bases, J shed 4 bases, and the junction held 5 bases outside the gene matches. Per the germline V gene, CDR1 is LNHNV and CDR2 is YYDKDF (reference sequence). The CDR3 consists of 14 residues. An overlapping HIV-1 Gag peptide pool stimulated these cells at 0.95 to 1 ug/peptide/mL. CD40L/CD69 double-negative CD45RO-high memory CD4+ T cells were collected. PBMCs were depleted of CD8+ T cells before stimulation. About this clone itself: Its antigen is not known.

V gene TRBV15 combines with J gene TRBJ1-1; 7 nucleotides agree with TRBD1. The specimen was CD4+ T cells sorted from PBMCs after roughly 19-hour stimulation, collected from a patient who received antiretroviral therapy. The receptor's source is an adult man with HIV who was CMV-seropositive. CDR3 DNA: TGTGCCACCAGCAGCAAGGCAGGGGGCACTGAAGCTTTCTTT. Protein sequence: CATSSKAGGTEAFF.